This record looks at one T cell receptor beta chain sequence and its context. The data stem from a study of T cells after yellow fever vaccination. TCRdb fed the 5' RACE reads into MiXCR, producing one record per CDR3 protein. This sample has approximately 600,000 distinct CDR3 sequences, with around 12% found just once. Germline V lookup: CDR1 MNHNS, CDR2 SASEGT. V gave up 8 bases and J gave up 2 bases; unmatched junction bases: 9. The CDR3 has 14 residues. This chain uses TRBV6-1 with TRBJ2-7; 7 nucleotides line up with TRBD1. This specimen was PBMCs, taken on the day of the yellow fever booster vaccination. This clonotype was obtained from a man aged 30 to 45 who received the YFV17D yellow fever vaccine. The CDR3 DNA follows: TGTGCCAGCGGAACGACAGGGATTACCTACGAGCAGTACTTC. Amino acid sequence: CASGTTGITYEQYF.